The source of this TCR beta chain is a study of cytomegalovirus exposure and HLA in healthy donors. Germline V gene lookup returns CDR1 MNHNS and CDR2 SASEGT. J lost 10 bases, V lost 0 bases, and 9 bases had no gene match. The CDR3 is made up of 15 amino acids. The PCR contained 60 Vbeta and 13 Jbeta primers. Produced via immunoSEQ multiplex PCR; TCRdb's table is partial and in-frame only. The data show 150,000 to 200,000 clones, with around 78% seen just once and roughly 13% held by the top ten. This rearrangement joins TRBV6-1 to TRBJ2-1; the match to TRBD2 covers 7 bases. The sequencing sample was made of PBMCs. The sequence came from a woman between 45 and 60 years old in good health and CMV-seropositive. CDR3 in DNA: TGTGCCAGCAGTGAAGCGCCCGGGCAGGGAGGGGAGCAGTTCTTC. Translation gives CASSEAPGQGGEQFF.